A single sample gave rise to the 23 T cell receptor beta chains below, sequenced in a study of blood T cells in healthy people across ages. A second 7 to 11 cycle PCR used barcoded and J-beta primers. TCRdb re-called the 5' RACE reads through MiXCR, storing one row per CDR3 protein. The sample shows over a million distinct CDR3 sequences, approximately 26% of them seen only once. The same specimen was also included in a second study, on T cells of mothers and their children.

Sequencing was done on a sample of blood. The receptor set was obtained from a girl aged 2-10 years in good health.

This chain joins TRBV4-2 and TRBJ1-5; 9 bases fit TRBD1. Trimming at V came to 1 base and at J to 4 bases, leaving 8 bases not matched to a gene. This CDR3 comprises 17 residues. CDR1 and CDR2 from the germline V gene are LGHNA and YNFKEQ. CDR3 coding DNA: TGTGCCAGCAGCCAAGGGGGTACAGGGGGCCCAAATCAGCCCCAGCATTTT. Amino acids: CASSQGGTGGPNQPQHF.

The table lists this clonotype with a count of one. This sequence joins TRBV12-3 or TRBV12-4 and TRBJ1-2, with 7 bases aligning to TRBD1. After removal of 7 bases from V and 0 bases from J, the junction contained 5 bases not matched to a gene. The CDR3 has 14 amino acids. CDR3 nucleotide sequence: TGTGCCAGCACTTCCGGGACAGCTAACTATGGCTACACCTTC. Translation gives CASTSGTANYGYTF.

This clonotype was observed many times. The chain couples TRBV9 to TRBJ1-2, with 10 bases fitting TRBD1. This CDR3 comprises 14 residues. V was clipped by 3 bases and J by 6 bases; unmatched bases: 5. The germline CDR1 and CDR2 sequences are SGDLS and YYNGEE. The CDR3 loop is CASSGGDRGDGYTF. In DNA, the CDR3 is TGTGCCAGCAGCGGGGGGGACAGGGGTGATGGCTACACCTTC. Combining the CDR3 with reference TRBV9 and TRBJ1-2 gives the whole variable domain DSGVTQTPKHLITATGQRVTLRCSPRSGDLSVYWYQQSLDQGLQFLIQYYNGEERAKGNILERFSAQQFPDLHSELNLSSLELGDSALYFCASSGGDRGDGYTFGSGTRLTVV.

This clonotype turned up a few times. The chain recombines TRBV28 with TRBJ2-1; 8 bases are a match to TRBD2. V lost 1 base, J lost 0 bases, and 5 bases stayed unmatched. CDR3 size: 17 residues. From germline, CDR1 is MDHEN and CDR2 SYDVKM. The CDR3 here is CASSLYIAGYSYNEQFF. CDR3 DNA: TGTGCCAGCAGTTTATATATAGCGGGATACTCCTACAATGAGCAGTTCTTC.

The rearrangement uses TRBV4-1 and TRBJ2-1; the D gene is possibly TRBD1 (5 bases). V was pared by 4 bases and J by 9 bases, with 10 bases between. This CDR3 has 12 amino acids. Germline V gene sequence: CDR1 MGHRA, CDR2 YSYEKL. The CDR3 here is CASSRGGSEQFF. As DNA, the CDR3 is TGCGCCAGCAGCCGGGGCGGCTCTGAGCAGTTCTTC.

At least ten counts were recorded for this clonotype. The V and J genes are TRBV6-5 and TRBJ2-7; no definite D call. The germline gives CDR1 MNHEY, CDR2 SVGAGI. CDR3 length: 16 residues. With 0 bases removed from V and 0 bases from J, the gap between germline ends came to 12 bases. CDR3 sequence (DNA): TGTGCCAGCAGTTACTCGACACCCAGCAGCTCCTACGAGCAGTACTTC. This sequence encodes CASSYSTPSSSYEQYF.

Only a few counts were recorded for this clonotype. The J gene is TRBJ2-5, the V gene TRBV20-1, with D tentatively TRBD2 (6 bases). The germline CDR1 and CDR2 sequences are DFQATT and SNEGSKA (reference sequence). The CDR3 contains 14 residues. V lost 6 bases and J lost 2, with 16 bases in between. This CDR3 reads CSAPKTREQETQYF. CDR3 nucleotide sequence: TGCAGTGCGCCTAAGACTCGGGAGCAAGAGACCCAGTACTTC.

CDR3 amino acids: CSVVGRGASPPYNEQFF. The CDR3 bases are TGCAGCGTTGTAGGACGGGGGGCCTCGCCACCTTACAATGAGCAGTTCTTC. The chain recombines TRBV29-1 with TRBJ2-1; the D gene is possibly TRBD2 (7 bases). CDR3 length: 17 amino acids. Trimming took off 4 bases at V and 4 bases at J, with 23 bases between the two ends. CDR1 is SQVTM and CDR2 is ANQGSEA in the germline V gene.

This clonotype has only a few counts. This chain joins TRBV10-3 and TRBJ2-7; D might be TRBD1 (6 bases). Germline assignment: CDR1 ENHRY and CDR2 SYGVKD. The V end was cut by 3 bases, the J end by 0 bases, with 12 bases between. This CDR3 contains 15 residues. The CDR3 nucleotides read TGTGCCATCAGTGAATTAGACAGGAGCTCCTACGAGCAGTACTTC. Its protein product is CAISELDRSSYEQYF.

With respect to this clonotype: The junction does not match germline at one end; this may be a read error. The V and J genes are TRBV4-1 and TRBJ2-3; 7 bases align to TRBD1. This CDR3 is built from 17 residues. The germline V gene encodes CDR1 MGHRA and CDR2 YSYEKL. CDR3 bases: TGCGCCAGCAACCAAGGAGTGACAGGGAGTTACACAGATACGCAGTATTTT. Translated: CASNQGVTGSYTDTQYF.

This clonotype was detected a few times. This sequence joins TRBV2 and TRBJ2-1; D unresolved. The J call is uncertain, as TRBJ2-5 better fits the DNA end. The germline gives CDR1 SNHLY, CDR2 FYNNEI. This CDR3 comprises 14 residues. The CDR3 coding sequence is TGTGCCAGCAGTGCCCCCCTTGAAGAAGAGACCCAGTACTTC. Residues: CASSAPLEEETQYF.

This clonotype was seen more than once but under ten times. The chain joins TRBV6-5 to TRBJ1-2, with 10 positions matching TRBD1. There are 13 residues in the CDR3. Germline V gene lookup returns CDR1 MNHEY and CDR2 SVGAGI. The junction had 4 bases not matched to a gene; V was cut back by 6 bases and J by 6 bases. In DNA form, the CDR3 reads TGTGCCAGCAGAACGACAGGGGGCGATGGCTACACCTTC. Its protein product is CASRTTGGDGYTF.

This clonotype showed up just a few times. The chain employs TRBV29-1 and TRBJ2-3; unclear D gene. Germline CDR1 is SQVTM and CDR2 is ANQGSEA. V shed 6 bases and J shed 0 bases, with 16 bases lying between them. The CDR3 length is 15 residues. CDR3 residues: CSVEFPGVSTDTQYF. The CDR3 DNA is TGCAGCGTCGAGTTTCCAGGAGTTAGCACAGATACGCAGTATTTT.

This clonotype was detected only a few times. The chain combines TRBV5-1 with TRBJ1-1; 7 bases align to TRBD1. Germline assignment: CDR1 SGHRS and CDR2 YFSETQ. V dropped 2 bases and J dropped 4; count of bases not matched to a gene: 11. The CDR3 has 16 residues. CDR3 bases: TGCGCCAGCAGCTTCGAGAGCAGGGGGATAGGCACTGAAGCTTTCTTT. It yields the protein CASSFESRGIGTEAFF.

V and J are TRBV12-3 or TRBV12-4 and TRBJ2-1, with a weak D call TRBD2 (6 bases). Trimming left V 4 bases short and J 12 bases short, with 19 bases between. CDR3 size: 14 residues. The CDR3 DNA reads TGTGCCAGCAGTTCCCGTCACAGCGGGTTCGGGCAGTTCTTC. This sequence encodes CASSSRHSGFGQFF.

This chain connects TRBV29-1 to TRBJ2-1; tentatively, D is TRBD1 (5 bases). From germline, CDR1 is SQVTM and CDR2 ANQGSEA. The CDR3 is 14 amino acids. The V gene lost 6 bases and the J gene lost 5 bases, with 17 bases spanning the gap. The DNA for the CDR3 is TGCAGCGTCGGAAACAGGTTATCCAACAATGAGCAGTTCTTC. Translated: CSVGNRLSNNEQFF.

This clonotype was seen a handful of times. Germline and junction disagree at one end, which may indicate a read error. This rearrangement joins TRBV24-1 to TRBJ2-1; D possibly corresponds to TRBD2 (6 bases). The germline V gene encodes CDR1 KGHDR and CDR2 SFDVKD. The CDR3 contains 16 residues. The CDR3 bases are TGTGCCACCAGTGAGGAGCGGGCCGCCTCCTACAGTGAGCAGTTCTTC. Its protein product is CATSEERAASYSEQFF.

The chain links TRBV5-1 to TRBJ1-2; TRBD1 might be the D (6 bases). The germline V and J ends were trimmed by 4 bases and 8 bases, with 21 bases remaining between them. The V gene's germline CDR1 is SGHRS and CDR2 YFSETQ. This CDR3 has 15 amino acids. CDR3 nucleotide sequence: TGCGCCAGCAGCCTAGATAGACAGGCCGCGGAGGGCTACACCTTC. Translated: CASSLDRQAAEGYTF.

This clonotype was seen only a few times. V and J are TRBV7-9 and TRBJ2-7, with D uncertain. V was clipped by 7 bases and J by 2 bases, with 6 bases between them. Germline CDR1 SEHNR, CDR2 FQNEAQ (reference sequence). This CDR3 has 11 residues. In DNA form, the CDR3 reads TGTGCCAGCACCCAAACCTACGAGCAGTACTTC. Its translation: CASTQTYEQYF.

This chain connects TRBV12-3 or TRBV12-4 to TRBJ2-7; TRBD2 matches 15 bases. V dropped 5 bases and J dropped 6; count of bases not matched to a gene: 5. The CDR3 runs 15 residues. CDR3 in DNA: TGTGCCAGCAGTCTCGGACTAGCGGGGGGGCCCGAGCAGTACTTC. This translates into CASSLGLAGGPEQYF.

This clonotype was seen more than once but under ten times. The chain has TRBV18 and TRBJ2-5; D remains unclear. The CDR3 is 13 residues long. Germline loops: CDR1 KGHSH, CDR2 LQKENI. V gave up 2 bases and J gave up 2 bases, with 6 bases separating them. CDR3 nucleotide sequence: TGTGCCAGCTCACCAGTGTTACAAGAGACCCAGTACTTC. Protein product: CASSPVLQETQYF. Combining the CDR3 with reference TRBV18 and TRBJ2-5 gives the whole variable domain NAGVMQNPRHLVRRRGQEARLRCSPMKGHSHVYWYRQLPEEGLKFMVYLQKENIIDESGMPKERFSAEFPKEGPSILRIQQVVRGDSAAYFCASSPVLQETQYFGPGTRLLVL.

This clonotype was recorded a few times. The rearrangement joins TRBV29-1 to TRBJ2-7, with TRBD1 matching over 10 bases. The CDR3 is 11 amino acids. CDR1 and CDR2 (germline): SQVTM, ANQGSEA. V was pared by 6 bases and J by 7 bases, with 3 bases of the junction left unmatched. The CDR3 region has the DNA TGCAGCGTGGGACAGGGGTGGGAGCAGTACTTC. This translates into CSVGQGWEQYF.

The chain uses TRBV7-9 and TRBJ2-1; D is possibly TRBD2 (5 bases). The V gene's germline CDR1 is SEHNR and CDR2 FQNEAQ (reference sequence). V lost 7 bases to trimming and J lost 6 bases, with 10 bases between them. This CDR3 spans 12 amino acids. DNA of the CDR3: TGTGCCAGCAACGGACTCCTCAATGAGCAGTTCTTC. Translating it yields CASNGLLNEQFF. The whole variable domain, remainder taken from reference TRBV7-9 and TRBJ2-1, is DTGVSQNPRHKITKRGQNVTFRCDPISEHNRLYWYRQTLGQGPEFLTYFQNEAQLEKSRLLSDRFSAERPKGSFSTLEIQRTEQGDSAMYLCASNGLLNEQFFGPGTRLTVL.